This T cell receptor (beta chain) was retrieved from a study of metastatic and nonmetastatic thyroid tumors. The overall study: The comparison covered peripheral blood and tumor or nodule tissue in malignant and benign thyroid patients.

Each patient went into thyroid surgery without having received any treatment. With MiXCR, TCRdb reprocessed the PCR reads. The sample comprises 19,000 or so clones, less than 35% of which are singletons, and 20% to 25% rests with the top ten. There are 15 residues in the CDR3. The V gene lost 5 bases and the J gene lost 8 bases, with 19 bases spanning the gap. The V gene's germline CDR1 is LNHDA and CDR2 SQIVND (reference sequence). The rearrangement uses TRBV19 and TRBJ2-1; no clear D gene. This TCR came from a female donor with papillary thyroid cancer or a benign thyroid nodule (not recorded which). Some clones in this sample may be carry-over from other donors' samples. The sequenced sample was adjacent normal tissue. In nucleotides, the CDR3 is TGTGCCAGTAGTCTCGCGGACCATGCTAACTATGAGCAGTTCTTC. Amino acids: CASSLADHANYEQFF.